The rows below give T cell receptor beta chains drawn from one sample of a study of identical twins. One entry per CDR3 protein results from TCRdb running MiXCR on the 5' RACE reads. The sample includes 450,000 or so distinct CDR3 sequences, approximately 24% seen only once; the top ten take about 2.7%. These data were also reused for a study on T cells expressing NK-cell markers.

Material: CD4+ T cells sorted from blood. The receptors shown here come from a woman aged 18-29 years in good health. The CDR3 runs from the conserved cysteine through the conserved F or W. The order of the fields is D gene, V gene, clone size, J gene, CDR3 protein, CDR3 DNA. D genes are given only for firm matches. Part of the rows lack a size; the others show once, few, many or a class for expanded clones.

.	TRBV5-1	few	TRBJ2-7	CASSPKGSGVHEQYF	TGCGCCAGCAGCCCAAAAGGATCCGGGGTCCACGAGCAGTACTTC
.	TRBV5-1	.	TRBJ2-7	CASSLDGRMGEQYF	TGCGCCAGCAGCTTGGATGGACGGATGGGAGAGCAGTACTTC
.	TRBV7-2	.	TRBJ2-1	CASSLRALNEQFF	TGTGCCAGCAGCTTGAGGGCGCTTAATGAGCAGTTCTTC
.	TRBV11-2	.	TRBJ1-6	CASSPSGTYNSPLHF	TGTGCCAGCAGCCCCAGCGGCACCTATAATTCACCCCTCCACTTT
.	TRBV10-3	few	TRBJ2-1	CAISEVGEQFF	TGTGCCATCAGTGAGGTGGGTGAGCAGTTCTTC
.	TRBV9	.	TRBJ2-5	CASSVRGSALETQYF	TGTGCCAGCAGCGTACGGGGCTCCGCCTTGGAGACCCAGTACTTC
TRBD2	TRBV20-1	once	TRBJ2-2	CSARQLAGGNTGELFF	TGCAGTGCTAGGCAACTAGCGGGAGGGAACACCGGGGAGCTGTTTTTT
TRBD2	TRBV5-1	many	TRBJ2-1	CASTTSGTYNEQFF	TGCGCCAGCACCACTAGCGGGACTTACAATGAGCAGTTCTTC
.	TRBV29-1	few	TRBJ2-3	CSVVVSGALADTQYF	TGCAGCGTTGTGGTTTCGGGGGCGCTTGCAGATACGCAGTATTTT
.	TRBV12-3/TRBV12-4	.	TRBJ1-5	CASTGQSNQPQHF	TGTGCCAGTACGGGACAAAGCAATCAGCCCCAGCATTTT
TRBD1	TRBV11-1	few	TRBJ1-4	CASSPRTGRPGGNEKLFF	TGTGCCAGCAGCCCAAGGACAGGACGTCCGGGAGGTAATGAAAAACTGTTTTTT
TRBD2	TRBV6-1	few	TRBJ2-1	CASRTGTSGRNEQFF	TGTGCCAGCAGAACCGGGACTAGCGGGAGGAATGAGCAGTTCTTC
TRBD2	TRBV25-1	.	TRBJ2-7	CASSESGRSYEQYF	TGTGCCAGCAGTGAAAGCGGGAGATCCTACGAGCAGTACTTC
TRBD2	TRBV3-1	.	TRBJ2-1	CASSQVPSGVYNEQFF	TGTGCCAGCAGCCAAGTTCCCAGCGGGGTGTACAATGAGCAGTTCTTC
TRBD2	TRBV12-3/TRBV12-4	.	TRBJ2-1	CASSPPGLANPFQSF	TGTGCCAGCAGCCCCCCCGGACTAGCAAATCCCTTTCAGTCCTTC
.	TRBV12-3/TRBV12-4	.	TRBJ2-7	CASSSGDGRNEQYF	TGTGCCAGCAGTTCGGGGGACGGACGTAACGAGCAGTACTTC
.	TRBV6-5	.	TRBJ2-1	CASSYGLSSYNEQFF	TGTGCCAGCAGTTACGGACTTAGCTCCTACAATGAGCAGTTCTTC
.	TRBV7-8	few	TRBJ2-5	CASSLGPETQYF	TGTGCCAGCAGCCTTGGGCCAGAGACCCAGTACTTC
.	TRBV27	.	TRBJ2-2	CASSLLGYTGELFF	TGTGCCAGCAGTTTATTAGGATACACCGGGGAGCTGTTTTTT
.	TRBV20-1	once	TRBJ2-5	CSALRGNPQETQYF	TGCAGTGCCTTGAGGGGCAATCCTCAAGAGACCCAGTACTTC
.	TRBV7-2	.	TRBJ2-3	CASSLGSQYF	TGTGCCAGCAGCTTGGGGTCGCAGTATTTT
.	TRBV7-3	few	TRBJ2-3	CASSLRGRSLGGDTQYF	TGTGCCAGCAGCTTAAGAGGCAGGTCCCTCGGGGGAGATACGCAGTATTTT
.	TRBV29-1	.	TRBJ1-1	CSVGPGLNTEAFF	TGCAGCGTTGGTCCGGGATTGAACACTGAAGCTTTCTTT
TRBD2	TRBV5-1	few	TRBJ2-3	CASSSRTSGGRTDTQYF	TGCGCCAGCAGCTCCCGGACTAGCGGGGGGCGCACAGATACGCAGTATTTT
.	TRBV12-3/TRBV12-4	.	TRBJ1-1	CASSSPSWRRLNTEAFF	TGTGCCAGCAGTTCCCCCTCATGGCGAAGGTTAAACACTGAAGCTTTCTTT
.	TRBV20-1	few	TRBJ1-1	CSANLMNTEAFF	TGCAGTGCTAACCTTATGAACACTGAAGCTTTCTTT
TRBD2	TRBV4-2	few	TRBJ2-7	CASSHGLAGGRSYEQYF	TGTGCCAGCAGCCACGGACTAGCGGGGGGACGGTCCTACGAGCAGTACTTC
.	TRBV3-1	few	TRBJ2-7	CASSQVEDEQYF	TGTGCCAGCAGCCAAGTCGAGGACGAGCAGTACTTC
.	TRBV6-5	.	TRBJ1-1	CASSYSKGAGTEAFF	TGTGCCAGCAGTTACTCGAAAGGGGCGGGGACTGAAGCTTTCTTT
TRBD2	TRBV20-1	few	TRBJ2-7	CSQAGGYEQYF	TGCAGTCAAGCGGGAGGTTACGAGCAGTACTTC
.	TRBV27	few	TRBJ2-2	CASSFLGGQSNTGELFF	TGTGCCAGCAGTTTCCTCGGAGGACAATCGAACACCGGGGAGCTGTTTTTT
.	TRBV20-1	.	TRBJ1-4	CSASVGGAVTEKLFF	TGCAGTGCTTCCGTCGGGGGGGCAGTTACTGAAAAACTGTTTTTT
TRBD2	TRBV10-3	.	TRBJ2-2	CAISVGGSTGELFF	TGTGCCATCAGCGTGGGGGGGAGTACCGGGGAGCTGTTTTTT
.	TRBV9	few	TRBJ2-7	CASSVEGSPAYEQYF	TGTGCCAGCAGCGTAGAGGGTAGCCCGGCCTACGAGCAGTACTTC
.	TRBV7-8	few	TRBJ2-3	CASSLDGGALTDTQYF	TGTGCCAGCAGCTTAGATGGGGGCGCGCTGACAGATACGCAGTATTTT
.	TRBV5-1	many	TRBJ2-3	CASSLAREDTQYF	TGCGCCAGCAGCTTGGCTCGGGAGGATACGCAGTATTTT
TRBD2	TRBV20-1	.	TRBJ2-3	CSARELAGLGDTQYF	TGCAGTGCTAGGGAACTAGCGGGACTAGGCGATACGCAGTATTTT
TRBD2	TRBV5-1	.	TRBJ2-1	CASSLEILSGSIQFF	TGCGCCAGCAGCCTGGAGATTCTCAGCGGGAGTATACAGTTCTTC
TRBD2	TRBV5-1	.	TRBJ2-5	CASSLAPSGTFQETQYF	TGCGCCAGCAGCTTAGCACCTAGCGGGACGTTCCAAGAGACCCAGTACTTC
.	TRBV5-5	.	TRBJ2-2	CASSQSQGVPGELFF	TGTGCCAGCAGCCAAAGCCAAGGGGTCCCCGGGGAGCTGTTTTTT
TRBD2	TRBV27	few	TRBJ2-7	CASGLAGAPQYF	TGTGCCAGCGGACTAGCGGGTGCTCCGCAGTACTTC
TRBD1	TRBV9	.	TRBJ2-1	CASSPSGQGYNEQFF	TGTGCCAGCAGCCCGAGCGGACAGGGGTACAATGAGCAGTTCTTC
TRBD2	TRBV7-9	.	TRBJ2-2	CASSMGLAENTGELFF	TGTGCCAGCAGCATGGGACTAGCGGAGAACACCGGGGAGCTGTTTTTT
.	TRBV25-1	few	TRBJ1-2	CASSRDGTNYGYTF	TGTGCCAGCAGTCGGGACGGTACTAACTATGGCTACACCTTC
TRBD2	TRBV2	.	TRBJ2-1	CASKRLAGGFYNEQFF	TGTGCCAGCAAGAGACTAGCGGGGGGCTTCTACAATGAGCAGTTCTTC
TRBD1	TRBV12-3/TRBV12-4	few	TRBJ1-2	CASSFRGQGGYGYTF	TGTGCCAGCAGTTTTAGGGGGCAGGGAGGCTATGGCTACACCTTC
.	TRBV20-1	.	TRBJ2-1	CSARDPRLAPSNEQFF	TGCAGTGCTAGAGATCCCAGGCTAGCTCCATCCAATGAGCAGTTCTTC
.	TRBV20-1	.	TRBJ2-7	CSASNRDLFYEQYF	TGCAGTGCCAGCAACAGGGACCTCTTCTACGAGCAGTACTTC